These 8 T cell receptor beta chains came from one sample sequenced in a study of cytomegalovirus exposure and HLA in healthy donors. The method was immunoSEQ multiplex PCR; TCRdb's version includes in-frame clones alone and lacks a portion of them. The data show more than 90,000 clones, approximately 85% seen once. The sample comprised PBMCs. The receptors shown here come from a man younger than 35 in good health and CMV-seronegative.

CDR3 protein: CASSPRDRVSEQYF. The CDR3 DNA reads TGTGCCAGCTCACCCCGGGACAGGGTCTCCGAGCAGTACTTC. The chain uses TRBV18 and TRBJ2-7; 9 bases agree with TRBD1. V dropped 3 bases and J dropped 6; count of bases not matched to a gene: 6. The germline V gene encodes CDR1 KGHSH and CDR2 LQKENI. This CDR3 is built from 14 residues.

The chain recombines TRBV7-6 with TRBJ2-7; 8 bases are shared with TRBD1. V gave up 5 bases and J gave up 4 bases; unmatched junction bases: 10. The CDR3 covers 15 residues. Germline V gene lookup returns CDR1 SGHVS and CDR2 FNYEAQ. The CDR3 is CASSLRSTGGYEQYF. DNA for the CDR3: TGTGCCAGCAGCCTACGATCCACAGGGGGTTACGAGCAGTACTTC.

The V call is TRBV14, the J call TRBJ2-7, with 11 bases matching TRBD2. There are 17 residues in the CDR3. Trimming removed 0 bases from V and 7 bases from J; junction bases left unmatched: 11. Germline V CDR1 and CDR2: SGHDN, FVKESK. The CDR3 protein is CASSQDRGGLAGREQYF. Here the CDR3 DNA reads TGTGCCAGCAGCCAAGATCGAGGAGGACTAGCGGGCCGGGAGCAGTACTTC.

Here the CDR3 reads CASSAGTSGADTQYF. The CDR3 DNA reads as TGTGCCAGCAGTGCCGGGACTAGCGGGGCAGATACGCAGTATTTT. The V and J genes are TRBV6-4 and TRBJ2-3, with 13 positions matching TRBD2. The CDR3 has 15 residues. J was trimmed by 4 bases and V by 4 bases; bases with no gene match: 2. The V gene's germline CDR1 is MRHNA and CDR2 SNTAGT.

This chain connects TRBV5-1 to TRBJ2-1, with D perhaps TRBD1 (5 bases). CDR1 is SGHRS and CDR2 is YFSETQ in the germline V gene. V lost 0 bases, J lost 6 bases, and 16 bases lay in between. This CDR3 contains 16 residues. CDR3 in amino acids: CASSLEIGASFNEQFF. Written as DNA, the CDR3 is TGCGCCAGCAGCTTGGAAATAGGGGCTAGTTTCAATGAGCAGTTCTTC.

The CDR3 DNA sequence: TGTGCCATCAGTGAGGCAGGGGGTGAGCAGTTCTTC. It is translated as CAISEAGGEQFF. The gene calls are TRBV10-3 and TRBJ2-1; TRBD1 agrees at 7 bases. This CDR3 has 12 amino acids. V lost 2 bases and J lost 9; bases outside the gene matches: 1. CDR1 and CDR2 (germline): ENHRY, SYGVKD.

This rearrangement joins TRBV7-2 to TRBJ2-5; possible D gene TRBD1, 5 bases. This CDR3 has 15 residues. The germline CDR1 and CDR2 sequences are SGHTA and FQGNSA. V was clipped by 2 bases and J by 2 bases, with 12 bases between them. The CDR3 DNA reads as TGTGCCAGCAGCTTACTCCCAGGGCGGCAAGAGACCCAGTACTTC. This gives the protein CASSLLPGRQETQYF. Using reference TRBV7-2 and TRBJ2-5 for the parts outside the CDR3, the full variable domain is GAGVSQSPSNKVTEKGKDVELRCDPISGHTALYWYRQSLGQGLEFLIYFQGNSAPDKSGLPSDRFSAERTGGSVSTLTIQRTQQEDSAVYLCASSLLPGRQETQYFGPGTRLLVL.

DNA of the CDR3: TGTGCCAGCAGCTTGGGACTCCGCACCGGGGAGCTGTTTTTT. Amino acids: CASSLGLRTGELFF. The chain carries TRBV5-8 and TRBJ2-2; no firm D call. Germline lookup yields CDR1 SGHTS and CDR2 YDEGEE. CDR3 length equals 14 residues. Trimming cost V 0 bases and J 4 bases, with 7 bases left between them.